The table lists the clone carrying this T cell receptor (beta chain) with a few counts. This sample stems from a study of blood T cell repertoires in COVID-19. With V trimmed by 6 bases and J by 0 bases, 15 bases remained unmatched. CDR3 size: 18 residues. Only in-frame clones appear in the TCRdb table, and some are missing; sequencing was by immunoSEQ multiplex PCR. The sample holds approximately 130,000 clones; about 80% are singletons and the top ten take 10% to 11%. The V and J genes are TRBV23-1 and TRBJ1-1, with 8 positions matching TRBD1. TRBV23-1 is an ORF; its function is uncertain. The sample consisted of peripheral blood. The TCR sequence derives from a human donor in a cohort sampled during active COVID-19. The CDR3 loop is CASSLHARDRKMNTEAFF. The DNA of the CDR3 is TGCGCCAGCAGCCTGCACGCCAGGGACAGGAAAATGAACACTGAAGCTTTCTTT.